Following are 20 T cell receptor beta chains from one sample sequenced in a study of T cells in Graves' hyperthyroidism and ophthalmopathy. Amplification yielded TCR beta CDR3 regions, with RNA transcripts as the source. The primer set for the first-round RT-PCR of the TCR CDR3 was HTBI. TCRdb reanalysed the multiplex PCR reads using MiXCR and keeps one entry per CDR3 protein. Of 500,000 or so distinct CDR3 sequences in the sample, 15% to 20% were seen once. Sequencing was performed on blood. Every receptor here comes from a woman between 18 and 30 years old with Graves' ophthalmopathy.

The table lists this clonotype with many counts. This chain joins TRBV13 and TRBJ2-1, with D uncertain. The CDR3 contains 12 residues. V was trimmed by 5 bases and J by 7 bases, leaving 9 bases between them. CDR1 and CDR2 from the germline V gene are PRHDT and FYEKMQ (reference sequence). CDR3 amino acids: CASSPNINEQFF. CDR3 sequence (DNA): TGTGCCAGCAGCCCCAACATTAATGAGCAGTTCTTC.

This clonotype occurred a few times. The V and J genes are TRBV29-1 and TRBJ2-4; D possibly uses TRBD1 or TRBD2 (7 bases each). This CDR3 has 16 amino acids. Germline V gene lookup returns CDR1 SQVTM and CDR2 ANQGSEA. V lost 0 bases, J lost 8 bases, and 20 bases lay in between. DNA for the CDR3: TGCAGCGTTGAAGATAAGGGGGCGACGGGAGGATACATTCAGTACTTC. It translates to CSVEDKGATGGYIQYF.

The chain recombines TRBV10-3 with TRBJ1-1; 7 positions agree with TRBD1. This CDR3 region has 14 residues. The junction had 3 bases not matched to a gene; V was cut back by 5 bases and J by 0 bases. The germline V gene encodes CDR1 ENHRY and CDR2 SYGVKD. The CDR3 DNA is TGTGCCATCAGTACAGGGGATCTGAACACTGAAGCTTTCTTT. Translated: CAISTGDLNTEAFF.

The chain links TRBV6-1 to TRBJ1-6; D gene ambiguous. There are 11 residues in the CDR3. The germline V gene encodes CDR1 MNHNS and CDR2 SASEGT. The ends were cut back, 2 bases at V and 9 bases at J, with 2 bases in the middle. The CDR3 region is CASSETSPLHF. The CDR3, as DNA: TGTGCCAGCAGTGAAACTTCACCCCTCCACTTT.

This clonotype has a count of ten or more. The J gene is TRBJ2-7, the V gene TRBV20-1; perhaps TRBD2 as D (6 bases). Trimming took off 1 base at V and 1 base at J, with 11 bases between the two ends. The CDR3 loop spans 14 amino acids. Germline loops: CDR1 DFQATT, CDR2 SNEGSKA (reference sequence). This CDR3 reads CSARALAESYEQYF. The DNA for the CDR3 is TGCAGTGCTAGAGCGTTAGCGGAGTCCTACGAGCAGTACTTC.

V and J are TRBV6-2 or TRBV6-3 and TRBJ2-3; D gene uncertain. Per germline, CDR1 MNHEY and CDR2 SVGEGT. CDR3 size: 12 residues. The V end lost 8 bases, the J end lost 8 bases, and 14 bases lay between the germline ends. CDR3 sequence: CASGDPLGTQYF. The CDR3 nucleotides are TGTGCCAGCGGAGACCCGCTCGGTACGCAGTATTTT.

The chain is built from TRBV27 and TRBJ2-3, with 7 bases matching TRBD1. This CDR3 spans 19 amino acids. V lost 4 bases to trimming and J lost 1 base; unmatched junction nucleotides: 17. In germline, CDR1 is MNHEY, CDR2 SMNVEV (reference sequence). The CDR3 sequence is CASSSTELQGIGGTDTQYF. In nucleotides, the CDR3 is TGTGCCAGCAGTTCTACCGAGCTACAGGGGATCGGTGGCACAGATACGCAGTATTTT.

This clonotype was seen repeatedly, ten times or more. The chain uses TRBV7-9 and TRBJ1-2, with no clear D. V gave up 5 bases and J gave up 8 bases, with 12 bases separating them. The CDR3 runs to 12 residues. Germline V gene data show CDR1 as SEHNR and CDR2 as FQNEAQ (reference sequence). This CDR3 reads CASSPYNRGYTF. In DNA, the CDR3 is TGTGCCAGCAGCCCCTACAATCGCGGCTACACCTTC.

This clonotype was found a few times. The chain couples TRBV14 to TRBJ1-1, with D unclear. The germline gives CDR1 SGHDN, CDR2 FVKESK. Trimming pared 4 bases from V and 0 bases from J, leaving 15 bases between. This CDR3 has 16 amino acids. CDR3 sequence (DNA): TGTGCCAGCAGCCTACTCTTTGCGGGAGTGAACACTGAAGCTTTCTTT. Translating it yields CASSLLFAGVNTEAFF.

This clonotype was recorded at least ten times. V is TRBV3-1 and J is TRBJ2-1, with a possible D match to TRBD1 (6 bases). Germline-derived CDR1 and CDR2 are LGHDT and YNNKEL (reference sequence). Trimming left V 1 base short and J 9 bases short, with 10 bases between. This CDR3 has 13 amino acids. This chain's CDR3 is CASSQGLGGEQFF. The CDR3 DNA reads as TGTGCCAGCAGCCAAGGATTAGGGGGTGAGCAGTTCTTC.

This clonotype was counted many times. J is TRBJ2-7 and V is TRBV27; 10 positions match TRBD1. Looked up from germline, CDR1 is MNHEY and CDR2 is SMNVEV (reference sequence). V trimming: 0 bases; J trimming: 1 base; junction bases outside the gene matches: 3. The CDR3 is 16 residues long. The CDR3 loop reads CASSLSRTGGSYEQYF. CDR3 DNA: TGTGCCAGCAGTTTATCTCGGACAGGGGGATCCTACGAGCAGTACTTC.

This clonotype appeared many times. V and J are TRBV7-8 and TRBJ2-7; D may be TRBD2 (5 bases). This CDR3 region has 14 residues. Germline V gene data show CDR1 as SGHVS and CDR2 as FQNEAQ. V was cut by 1 base and J by 7 bases, with 14 bases left in between. The CDR3 sequence: CASSLERGLDEQYF. In nucleotides, the CDR3 is TGTGCCAGCAGCTTAGAAAGAGGACTCGATGAGCAGTACTTC.

This clonotype appeared many times. This chain joins TRBV28 and TRBJ2-7, with a weak D call TRBD2 (7 bases). Germline values: CDR1 MDHEN, CDR2 SYDVKM. This CDR3 region has 13 residues. Trimming took 11 bases from V and 5 from J, leaving 19 bases between them. The CDR3 loop is CAALEGGRDEQYF. The CDR3 DNA follows: TGTGCCGCCCTTGAGGGGGGGAGGGACGAGCAGTACTTC.

The table lists this clonotype with many counts. This chain connects TRBV30 to TRBJ2-5, with 7 bases lining up with TRBD2. The germline V gene encodes CDR1 GTSNPN and CDR2 SVGIG (reference sequence). V shed 4 bases, J shed 1 base, and the junction held 12 bases outside the gene matches. The CDR3 contains 16 residues. CDR3: CAWNHRDYPFQETQYF. In DNA, the CDR3 is TGTGCCTGGAACCACCGGGACTATCCTTTCCAAGAGACCCAGTACTTC.

In this sample, this clonotype turned up a few times. The chain joins TRBV5-1 to TRBJ2-3, with 10 bases fitting TRBD2. Germline-derived CDR1 and CDR2 are SGHRS and YFSETQ. This CDR3 region has 16 residues. The ends lost 4 bases at V and 3 bases at J; junction bases unmatched: 8. DNA of the CDR3: TGCGCCAGCAGCATTGGAGCGGGGGGGGTTACAGATACGCAGTATTTT. This sequence encodes CASSIGAGGVTDTQYF.

This clonotype has only one observation. This may be a read error: a much more frequent sequence differs by one nucleotide. V is TRBV6-5 and J is TRBJ2-1; 7 bases match TRBD2. Germline V gene data show CDR1 as MNHEY and CDR2 as SVGAGI. The CDR3 extends over 16 amino acids. CDR3 residues: CDSSYPGYGTTDEQFF. The CDR3 coding sequence is TGTGACAGCAGTTACCCAGGGTATGGGACTACCGATGAGCAGTTCTTC.

The V call is TRBV4-1, the J call TRBJ1-2; D is unresolved. Per germline, CDR1 MGHRA and CDR2 YSYEKL. Trimming shortened V by 0 bases and J by 4 bases, and 18 bases separated the two germline ends. The CDR3 length is 17 residues. CDR3 sequence (DNA): TGCGCCAGCAGCCAAGATAAGGGAGGGTTAACCAGCTATGGCTACACCTTC. It codes for CASSQDKGGLTSYGYTF.

In this sample, this clonotype turned up many times. This sequence joins TRBV6-5 and TRBJ1-1; D ambiguous. The germline V and J ends were trimmed by 0 bases and 4 bases, with 9 bases remaining between them. The CDR3 consists of 14 residues. Per germline, CDR1 MNHEY and CDR2 SVGAGI. The CDR3 DNA reads TGTGCCAGCAGTTACTCAACCGAGGTCACTGAAGCTTTCTTT. Amino acids: CASSYSTEVTEAFF.

There are a few counts of this clonotype. This chain uses TRBV9 with TRBJ2-3, with D unresolved. Germline-derived CDR1 and CDR2 are SGDLS and YYNGEE. The CDR3 loop spans 12 amino acids. V was pared by 0 bases and J by 3 bases, with 2 bases between. This CDR3 is CASSVETDTQYF. CDR3 nucleotide sequence: TGTGCCAGCAGCGTAGAAACAGATACGCAGTATTTT.

This clonotype was detected ten times or more. CDR3 region: CASSLTGTSGGSYNEQFF. CDR3 nucleotides: TGTGCCAGCAGCCTAACCGGGACTAGCGGGGGCTCCTACAATGAGCAGTTCTTC. V usage is TRBV7-2 and J usage is TRBJ2-1; TRBD2 aligns across 14 bases. This CDR3 is built from 18 residues. Germline V gene lookup returns CDR1 SGHTA and CDR2 FQGNSA. Trimming cost V 5 bases and J 0 bases; bases outside gene matches: 6.